Below, 32 T cell receptor beta chains from the same sample are listed, as sequenced in a study of blood T cell repertoires in COVID-19. TCRdb's copy holds only in-frame clones and misses some; the assay was immunoSEQ multiplex PCR. The sample holds 130,000 to 150,000 clones; 84% are singletons and the top ten take about 7%. The sequenced sample consisted of peripheral blood. The receptors derive from a woman aged 45-65 years in a cohort sampled during active or convalescent COVID-19.

The V gene is TRBV24-1, the J gene TRBJ1-1, with 8 bases aligning to TRBD1. The J segment lost 0 bases and the V segment lost 7 bases, leaving 3 bases of the junction unmatched. CDR1 KGHDR and CDR2 SFDVKD come from the germline V gene. The CDR3 has 14 amino acids. The CDR3: CATRDRDMNTEAFF. As DNA, the CDR3 is TGTGCCACCAGGGACAGGGATATGAACACTGAAGCTTTCTTT.

A single count supports this clone. This chain joins TRBV12-3 or TRBV12-4 and TRBJ1-1; possibly TRBD1 for D (5 bases). This CDR3 contains 13 residues. Between the trimmed V and J ends, which lost 7 bases and 0 bases, there was a span of 9 bases. This CDR3 is CASTGLMNTEAFF. DNA of the CDR3: TGTGCCAGCACGGGACTCATGAACACTGAAGCTTTCTTT.

The chain carries TRBV29-1 and TRBJ1-5; a possible D gene is TRBD1 (6 bases). Per germline, CDR1 SQVTM and CDR2 ANQGSEA. There are 15 residues in the CDR3. V lost 4 bases and J 2 bases, leaving 15 bases between the germline ends. The CDR3 sequence is CSVVFAGAGNQPQHF. In nucleotides, the CDR3 is TGCAGCGTTGTATTTGCAGGGGCAGGCAATCAGCCCCAGCATTTT.

The chain employs TRBV30 and TRBJ1-5; D is unresolved. V was clipped by 1 base and J by 2 bases, with 9 bases between them. The length of the CDR3 is 14 residues. Germline CDR1 reads GTSNPN; CDR2 reads SVGIG (reference sequence). The DNA of the CDR3 is TGTGCCTGGAGTGGTGGGCAGGGCAATCAGCCCCAGCATTTT. Translation gives CAWSGGQGNQPQHF.

The rearrangement uses TRBV7-2 and TRBJ1-1, with unresolved D. CDR1 and CDR2 from the germline V gene are SGHTA and FQGNSA. V was clipped by 4 bases and J by 11 bases, with 8 bases between them. The CDR3 runs 10 residues. This chain's CDR3 is CASSSLRAFF. The CDR3 DNA follows: TGTGCCAGCAGCTCCCTGAGGGCTTTCTTT.

V is TRBV3-1 (or the pseudogene TRBV3-2) and J is TRBJ1-1; perhaps TRBD1 as D (5 bases). Trimming removed 9 bases at V and 4 bases at J, with 6 bases between. The CDR3 is made up of 10 amino acids. Germline V gives CDR1 LGHDT, CDR2 YNNKEL (reference sequence). CDR3 loop: CARGLTEAFF. CDR3 nucleotide sequence: TGTGCCAGGGGGCTCACTGAAGCTTTCTTT.

The chain's CDR3 is CATLQVAGVTYEQYF. CDR3 DNA: TGTGCCACTTTGCAGGTAGCGGGGGTAACCTACGAGCAGTACTTC. The chain uses TRBV28 and TRBJ2-7; 9 positions agree with TRBD2. Per the germline V gene, CDR1 is MDHEN and CDR2 is SYDVKM. V trimming: 10 bases; J trimming: 2 bases; junction bases outside the gene matches: 12. The CDR3 covers 15 residues.

For the CDR3, the DNA is TGTGCCAGCAGCTTAGGCCAGGGTGGGCATTCACCCCTCCACTTT. Protein sequence: CASSLGQGGHSPLHF. The V gene is TRBV7-9, the J gene TRBJ1-6; perhaps TRBD1 as D (5 bases). The CDR3 covers 15 residues. The V gene lost 1 base and the J gene lost 8 bases, with 12 bases spanning the gap. CDR1 and CDR2 (germline): SEHNR, FQNEAQ (reference sequence).

The V gene is TRBV18, the J gene TRBJ2-1, with a possible D match to TRBD2 (5 bases). Trimming pared 1 base from V and 9 bases from J, leaving 10 bases between. This CDR3 contains 13 residues. Germline V lookup: CDR1 KGHSH, CDR2 LQKENI. The CDR3 DNA reads as TGTGCCAGCTCACCACTCGGGGTGGGTGAGCAGTTCTTC. This encodes CASSPLGVGEQFF. The full variable domain, completed using reference TRBV18 and TRBJ2-1, is NAGVMQNPRHLVRRRGQEARLRCSPMKGHSHVYWYRQLPEEGLKFMVYLQKENIIDESGMPKERFSAEFPKEGPSILRIQQVVRGDSAAYFCASSPLGVGEQFFGPGTRLTVL.

The chain carries TRBV2 and TRBJ1-2; 7 nucleotides align to TRBD1. The junction had 6 bases not matched to a gene; V was cut back by 7 bases and J by 4 bases. The CDR3 is made up of 13 amino acids. Germline CDR1 SNHLY, CDR2 FYNNEI. The CDR3 nucleotides read TGTGCCAGCAACTCAGGGGGGACCTATGGCTACACCTTC. This codes for CASNSGGTYGYTF.

This chain connects TRBV29-1 to TRBJ1-2, with D possibly TRBD1 on 5 matching bases. The CDR3 runs to 13 residues. Trimming pared 3 bases from V and 1 base from J, leaving 9 bases between. Germline V gene data show CDR1 as SQVTM and CDR2 as ANQGSEA. The CDR3 sequence: CSVETRDNYGYTF. The CDR3 nucleotides are TGCAGCGTTGAGACCAGGGATAACTATGGCTACACCTTC. Full variable domain (remainder filled in from reference TRBV29-1 and TRBJ1-2): SAVISQKPSRDICQRGTSLTIQCQVDSQVTMMFWYRQQPGQSLTLIATANQGSEATYESGFVIDKFPISRPNLTFSTLTVSNMSPEDSSIYLCSVETRDNYGYTFGSGTRLTVV.

This clone was found once. The gene calls are TRBV11-2 and TRBJ2-3; possible D gene TRBD2, 6 bases. CDR1 SGHAT and CDR2 FQNNGV come from the germline V gene. The CDR3 runs 17 residues. V was shortened by 8 bases and J by 2 bases, with 23 bases between the two germline ends. The CDR3 loop reads CASGRSTGTFNTDTQYF. The CDR3 DNA reads as TGTGCCAGCGGACGGTCGACCGGGACTTTCAACACAGATACGCAGTATTTT.

V is TRBV11-2 and J is TRBJ2-2, with a weak D call TRBD1 (6 bases). Germline CDR1 and CDR2: SGHAT and FQNNGV. Trimming removed 0 bases from V and 6 bases from J, with 8 bases in between. This CDR3 is built from 14 residues. The CDR3 loop is CASSLEQGAGELFF. The CDR3 bases are TGTGCCAGCAGCTTAGAACAGGGTGCCGGGGAGCTGTTTTTT.

This chain joins TRBV7-9 and TRBJ1-4, with 10 bases fitting TRBD1. This CDR3 spans 15 amino acids. V shed 2 bases and J 6 bases; nucleotides not matched to a gene: 3. Germline V gene data show CDR1 as SEHNR and CDR2 as FQNEAQ (reference sequence). The CDR3 is CASSLSGTGDEKLFF. The DNA for the CDR3 is TGTGCCAGCAGCTTATCAGGGACAGGGGATGAAAAACTGTTTTTT.

The J gene is TRBJ2-1, the V gene TRBV6-2 or TRBV6-3, with D perhaps matching TRBD1 (5 bases). The V gene lost 1 base and the J gene lost 6 bases, with 22 bases spanning the gap. The CDR3 contains 18 residues. Germline V gene lookup returns CDR1 MNHEY and CDR2 SVGEGT. The CDR3 loop is CASSYWQGLSSRGNEQFF. The CDR3 bases are TGTGCCAGCAGTTACTGGCAGGGTCTCTCAAGTCGAGGCAATGAGCAGTTCTTC.

This clone was counted between two and nine times. V gene TRBV4-3 combines with J gene TRBJ2-2, with D perhaps matching TRBD2 (5 bases). Trimming removed 3 bases from V and 6 bases from J, with 26 bases in between. Per germline, CDR1 LGHNA and CDR2 YSLEER. The CDR3 loop spans 19 amino acids. CDR3 sequence (DNA): TGCGCCAGCAGCCAGCAGAGTAGGGCCAGCTTTCTCGGGGCCGGGGAGCTGTTTTTT. Translation gives CASSQQSRASFLGAGELFF.

This clone has a single count. This chain joins TRBV18 and TRBJ2-2; a weak D match, TRBD1 (6 bases). Germline-derived CDR1 and CDR2 are KGHSH and LQKENI. This CDR3 spans 16 amino acids. V lost 2 bases, J lost 0 bases, and 10 bases lay in between. CDR3 in amino acids: CASSPRWTANTGELFF. In DNA form, the CDR3 reads TGTGCCAGCTCACCAAGGTGGACAGCGAACACCGGGGAGCTGTTTTTT. The complete variable domain, with remaining parts taken from reference TRBV18 and TRBJ2-2, reads NAGVMQNPRHLVRRRGQEARLRCSPMKGHSHVYWYRQLPEEGLKFMVYLQKENIIDESGMPKERFSAEFPKEGPSILRIQQVVRGDSAAYFCASSPRWTANTGELFFGEGSRLTVL.

V and J are TRBV5-4 and TRBJ1-5; 7 bases are shared with TRBD1. The ends lost 3 bases at V and 5 bases at J; junction bases unmatched: 14. Germline loops: CDR1 SGHNT, CDR2 YYREEE (reference sequence). CDR3 length: 17 residues. The CDR3 sequence is CASSSVNPQGKDQPQHF. The CDR3 DNA is TGTGCCAGCAGCTCGGTCAACCCACAGGGGAAGGATCAGCCCCAGCATTTT.

The chain links TRBV5-1 to TRBJ2-3; 14 positions agree with TRBD2. The V segment lost 7 bases and the J segment 3 bases; nucleotides outside the gene matches: 10. The CDR3 extends over 17 amino acids. CDR1 and CDR2 (germline): SGHRS, YFSETQ. The CDR3 DNA reads as TGCGCCAGCGGACTAGCGGGGGGAAGGCTCGGTACAGATACGCAGTATTTT. Translated: CASGLAGGRLGTDTQYF.

The chain couples TRBV6-2 or TRBV6-3 to TRBJ1-1, with 7 bases aligning to TRBD1. Germline assignment: CDR1 MNHEY and CDR2 SVGEGT. The CDR3 covers 13 residues. The V and J ends lost 0 bases and 12 bases, in that order; junction bases with no gene match: 7. The CDR3 sequence: CASSYSKGASTFF. The CDR3 DNA reads TGTGCCAGCAGTTACTCGAAGGGGGCATCGACTTTCTTT.

For the CDR3, the DNA is TGTGCCAGCAGTTACGGACAGGGTGGGAACATTCAGTACTTC. Translating gives CASSYGQGGNIQYF. The V call is TRBV6-6, the J call TRBJ2-4; 8 bases align to TRBD1. CDR1 and CDR2 from the germline V gene are MNHNY and SVGAGI (reference sequence). V gave up 2 bases and J gave up 7 bases; unmatched junction bases: 4. CDR3 length: 14 amino acids.

This chain's CDR3 is CASSKDRGSNNSPLHF. CDR3 sequence (DNA): TGTGCCAGCAGTAAAGACAGGGGCAGTAATAATTCACCCCTCCACTTT. The rearrangement links TRBV6-6 to TRBJ1-6; the match to TRBD1 covers 8 bases. V shed 5 bases and J 5 bases; nucleotides not matched to a gene: 8. The germline CDR1 and CDR2 sequences are MNHNY and SVGAGI (reference sequence). The CDR3 runs to 16 residues.

The rearrangement uses TRBV18 and TRBJ2-2; D is unclear. The V and J ends lost 5 bases and 0 bases respectively, with 7 bases between them. CDR3 length equals 14 residues. In germline, CDR1 is KGHSH, CDR2 LQKENI. The CDR3 is CASSSGSNTGELFF. The DNA of the CDR3 is TGTGCCAGCTCATCAGGCTCGAACACCGGGGAGCTGTTTTTT.

The chain has TRBV4-3 and TRBJ2-1; D is unclear. CDR1 is LGHNA and CDR2 is YSLEER in the germline V gene. This CDR3 contains 15 residues. V was trimmed by 1 base and J by 0 bases, leaving 7 bases between them. This CDR3 is CASSQVQSSYNEQFF. The CDR3 DNA reads TGCGCCAGCAGCCAAGTACAGAGCTCCTACAATGAGCAGTTCTTC.

V and J are TRBV19 and TRBJ1-2, with 7 bases lining up with TRBD1. This CDR3 is built from 14 residues. V shed 5 bases, J shed 0 bases, and the junction held 3 bases outside the gene matches. From germline, CDR1 is LNHDA and CDR2 SQIVND (reference sequence). Written as DNA, the CDR3 is TGTGCCAGTAGTGAAGGGACAGCTAACTATGGCTACACCTTC. Protein: CASSEGTANYGYTF.

This clone was detected only a few times. CDR3 sequence: CASSLRTARNEQFF. The CDR3, as DNA: TGTGCCAGCAGCTTGAGGACAGCGCGAAATGAGCAGTTCTTC. The V gene is TRBV5-6, the J gene TRBJ2-1, with D tentatively TRBD1 (6 bases). Trimming left V 1 base short and J 7 bases short, with 12 bases between. The CDR3 covers 14 residues. Germline assignment: CDR1 SGHDT and CDR2 YYEEEE.

This sequence joins TRBV15 and TRBJ1-4; D is undetermined. CDR1 LNHNV and CDR2 YYDKDF come from the germline V gene (reference sequence). CDR3 length equals 12 residues. Trimming took off 0 bases at V and 7 bases at J, with 3 bases between the two ends. CDR3 in amino acids: CATSRDGEKLFF. In DNA, the CDR3 is TGTGCCACCAGCAGAGACGGTGAAAAACTGTTTTTT.

V usage is TRBV19 and J usage is TRBJ2-3, with 7 bases aligning to TRBD2. The V segment lost 8 bases and the J segment 2 bases; nucleotides outside the gene matches: 10. The germline V gene encodes CDR1 LNHDA and CDR2 SQIVND (reference sequence). The length of the CDR3 is 15 residues. CDR3 protein: CASRLGLPTTDTQYF. The DNA of the CDR3 is TGTGCCAGTCGTTTGGGACTACCTACCACAGATACGCAGTATTTT.

This clone was observed a few times. The V gene is TRBV21-1, the J gene TRBJ1-3; TRBD1 is taken as the D call from the table, unchecked against the DNA. TRBV21-1 is a pseudogene. The CDR3 totals 16 residues. CDR3 sequence: CASSNTGTGHGNTIYF. CDR3 coding DNA: TGTGCCAGCAGCAATACCGGGACAGGGCACGGAAACACCATATATTTT.

The chain links TRBV10-3 to TRBJ1-5; TRBD1 agrees at 7 bases. Germline trimming cut 8 bases from V and 0 bases from J; bases unmatched to any gene: 10. Germline CDR1 is ENHRY and CDR2 is SYGVKD. The CDR3 is 16 residues long. The CDR3 loop reads CAIAEGAGSSNQPQHF. CDR3 sequence (DNA): TGTGCCATCGCCGAGGGGGCTGGGTCTAGCAATCAGCCCCAGCATTTT.

V is TRBV6-6 and J is TRBJ1-1; tentatively, D is TRBD1 (5 bases). CDR1 and CDR2 from the germline V gene are MNHNY and SVGAGI (reference sequence). This CDR3 is 15 amino acids long. V gave up 6 bases and J gave up 1 base, with 15 bases separating them. DNA for the CDR3: TGTGCCAGCAGCGAATCGCAGGGAGGGAACACTGAAGCTTTCTTT. Translated, it gives CASSESQGGNTEAFF.

The genes are TRBV9 and TRBJ1-6; D gene ambiguous. CDR3 length equals 13 residues. Trimming removed 3 bases at V and 9 bases at J, with 10 bases between. Germline CDR1 is SGDLS and CDR2 is YYNGEE. The CDR3 is CASSEVRGSPLHF. CDR3 nucleotide sequence: TGTGCCAGCAGCGAGGTACGGGGTTCACCCCTCCACTTT.